The 31 T cell receptor beta chains given below trace back to one sample, sequenced in a study of T cell repertoires in cytomegalovirus infection. TCRdb itself ran the reads through MiXCR, one entry per CDR3 protein. This table has hundreds of thousands of distinct CDR3 sequences, roughly 6.5% appearing once. Material: PBMCs. The receptors stem from a human donor in good health (CMV status not recorded). Some clones in this sample may be carry-over from other donors' samples.

Many counts were recorded for this clonotype. The chain is built from TRBV19 and TRBJ1-4, with 8 bases matching TRBD1. The length of the CDR3 is 16 residues. With V trimmed by 5 bases and J by 8 bases, 13 bases remained unmatched. The germline CDR1 and CDR2 sequences are LNHDA and SQIVND (reference sequence). The DNA for the CDR3 is TGTGCCAGTAGTCTCGGACAGGGAAGGGAAGGCGAAAAACTGTTTTTT. Encoded protein: CASSLGQGREGEKLFF.

Many counts were recorded for this clonotype. The CDR3 nucleotides read TGTGCCAGCAGACTCACAGGGGACCCCTACAATGAGCAGTTCTTC. Protein product: CASRLTGDPYNEQFF. V and J are TRBV6-5 and TRBJ2-1; 7 positions agree with TRBD1. V lost 6 bases and J lost 2; bases outside the gene matches: 7. Germline CDR1 and CDR2: MNHEY and SVGAGI. The CDR3 is 15 residues long.

In its sample, this clonotype was seen many times. V gene TRBV7-3 combines with J gene TRBJ2-3; D gene ambiguous. Germline V gene sequence: CDR1 SGHTA, CDR2 FQGTGA. Trimming shortened V by 1 base and J by 1 base, and 9 bases separated the two germline ends. CDR3 length: 15 amino acids. DNA of the CDR3: TGTGCCAGCAGCTTAAAAATTGATCGCACAGATACGCAGTATTTT. Translated, it gives CASSLKIDRTDTQYF.

This clonotype was counted between two and nine times. This chain connects TRBV20-1 to TRBJ2-1; D is unclear. In germline, CDR1 is DFQATT, CDR2 SNEGSKA (reference sequence). The CDR3 is 11 amino acids. Trimming took off 6 bases at V and 4 bases at J, with 7 bases between the two ends. DNA of the CDR3: TGCAGTGCCTCCGAATACAATGAGCAGTTCTTC. It encodes CSASEYNEQFF.

The gene calls are TRBV4-3 and TRBJ2-7; no clear D. CDR3 length equals 15 residues. Germline V gene sequence: CDR1 LGHNA, CDR2 YSLEER. Between the trimmed V and J ends, which lost 1 base and 4 bases, there was a span of 14 bases. CDR3 DNA: TGCGCCAGCAGCCAAGCGGACGGGCGCGAATACGAGCAGTACTTC. Translation gives CASSQADGREYEQYF.

This clonotype was recorded many times. This chain connects TRBV28 to TRBJ2-7; either TRBD1 or TRBD2 may fit D (5 bases each). The CDR3 spans 15 residues. Between the trimmed V and J ends, which lost 3 bases and 0 bases, there was a span of 12 bases. Germline-derived CDR1 and CDR2 are MDHEN and SYDVKM. For the CDR3, the DNA is TGTGCCAGCAGTTTTCCGGGGCAAGCCTCCTACGAGCAGTACTTC. Amino acids: CASSFPGQASYEQYF.

This clonotype was seen many times. The chain combines TRBV6-5 with TRBJ1-6; a possible D gene is TRBD1 (5 bases). Per the germline V gene, CDR1 is MNHEY and CDR2 is SVGAGI. CDR3 length: 17 residues. The V and J ends lost 2 bases and 1 base respectively, with 12 bases between them. The CDR3 spells CASSYNAGGSYNSPLHF. CDR3 in DNA: TGTGCCAGCAGTTACAATGCGGGGGGGTCCTATAATTCACCCCTCCACTTT.

This clonotype appeared many times. This chain uses TRBV20-1 with TRBJ2-7; weak D call: TRBD2 (6 bases). The CDR3 extends over 17 amino acids. Germline lookup yields CDR1 DFQATT and CDR2 SNEGSKA (reference sequence). V was trimmed by 0 bases and J by 3 bases, leaving 21 bases between them. The CDR3 loop reads CSARDRLGTSWGYEQYF. The CDR3 coding sequence is TGCAGTGCTAGAGATCGACTCGGGACTTCCTGGGGCTACGAGCAGTACTTC.

This clonotype was seen many times. J is TRBJ2-7 and V is TRBV5-1; D remains unclear. Germline assignment: CDR1 SGHRS and CDR2 YFSETQ. This CDR3 has 16 amino acids. The V gene lost 0 bases and the J gene lost 0 bases, with 13 bases spanning the gap. The CDR3 DNA is TGCGCCAGCAGCTTGGCGGCAGGCGTCAGCTCCTACGAGCAGTACTTC. Protein sequence: CASSLAAGVSSYEQYF.

This clonotype was counted ten times or more. This chain connects TRBV7-2 to TRBJ1-1; TRBD1 aligns across 11 bases. Trimming at V came to 1 base and at J to 6 bases, leaving 7 bases not matched to a gene. Germline CDR1 reads SGHTA; CDR2 reads FQGNSA. The CDR3 runs 16 residues. The CDR3 bases are TGTGCCAGCAGCTTAGGAGGGACAGGGGGTAGGTCTGAAGCTTTCTTT. This codes for CASSLGGTGGRSEAFF.

This clonotype has at least ten counts. The V call is TRBV4-3, the J call TRBJ1-1; perhaps TRBD1 as D (5 bases). This CDR3 contains 18 residues. V lost 1 base and J lost 3, with 21 bases in between. CDR1 is LGHNA, CDR2 YSLEER, per germline. This chain's CDR3 is CASSQVPAGGGRYTEAFF. In nucleotides, the CDR3 is TGCGCCAGCAGCCAAGTCCCGGCCGGCGGGGGGAGGTACACTGAAGCTTTCTTT.

Ten or more counts support this clonotype. The rearrangement uses TRBV2 and TRBJ2-1; 7 bases match TRBD1. The trim removed 4 bases at V and 8 bases at J, leaving 5 bases unmatched. CDR1 is SNHLY and CDR2 is FYNNEI in the germline V gene. This CDR3 is built from 13 residues. The CDR3 bases are TGTGCCAGCAGTGCTGAAGGGGGCGATGAGCAGTTCTTC. This codes for CASSAEGGDEQFF.

Ten or more counts support this clonotype. The chain has TRBV10-3 and TRBJ1-2; D is unclear. Trimming left V 2 bases short and J 5 bases short, with 12 bases between. This CDR3 contains 14 residues. The V gene's germline CDR1 is ENHRY and CDR2 SYGVKD. The CDR3 DNA follows: TGTGCCATCAGTGAGGAGGGTCGAGGATATGGCTACACCTTC. Amino acids: CAISEEGRGYGYTF.

This clonotype has ten or more counts. The chain is built from TRBV7-2 and TRBJ1-5; 7 positions match TRBD1. Germline CDR1 and CDR2: SGHTA and FQGNSA. This CDR3 is built from 15 residues. Trimming removed 5 bases from V and 7 bases from J; junction bases left unmatched: 11. CDR3 DNA: TGTGCCAGCAGCACCTCGGGGGACAGCTGGCAGCCCCAGCATTTT. Its translation is CASSTSGDSWQPQHF.

The table lists this clonotype with many counts. The rearrangement joins TRBV5-1 to TRBJ1-2; D possibly corresponds to TRBD1 (5 bases). The CDR3 loop spans 13 amino acids. Germline V CDR1 and CDR2: SGHRS, YFSETQ. Trimming shortened V by 2 bases and J by 6 bases, and 11 bases separated the two germline ends. Written as DNA, the CDR3 is TGCGCCAGCAGCTTTTCGGGGGTAGATGGCTACACCTTC. It is translated as CASSFSGVDGYTF.

Notes on this clonotype: A junction boundary mismatches the germline segment, possibly from a read error. The chain links TRBV11-2 to TRBJ1-3, with D uncertain. CDR3 length equals 17 residues. Germline-derived CDR1 and CDR2 are SGHAT and FQNNGV. CDR3 sequence reads: CASSLGHSQVSGTTIYF. The CDR3 DNA reads as TGTGCCAGCAGCTTAGGCCACTCACAAGTCTCTGGAACCACCATATATTTT.

This clonotype was seen many times. The gene calls are TRBV28 and TRBJ2-7, with 11 bases aligning to TRBD1. V lost 3 bases to trimming and J lost 3 bases; unmatched junction nucleotides: 7. The CDR3 is made up of 16 amino acids. Germline assignment: CDR1 MDHEN and CDR2 SYDVKM. CDR3 sequence reads: CASSLWSGTGGYEQYF. The CDR3 DNA reads TGTGCCAGCAGTTTGTGGAGTGGGACAGGGGGCTACGAGCAGTACTTC.

V is TRBV6-2 or TRBV6-3 and J is TRBJ2-2; TRBD2 is a possible D gene (6 bases). V shed 1 base and J shed 4 bases, with 10 bases lying between them. This CDR3 has 15 residues. Germline assignment: CDR1 MNHEY and CDR2 SVGEGT. The CDR3 spells CASSYYGGLTGELFF. The DNA for the CDR3 is TGTGCCAGCAGTTACTACGGGGGACTCACCGGGGAGCTGTTTTTT.

This clonotype was counted many times. The CDR3 sequence is CASSWRGSGGTDTQYF. The DNA of the CDR3 is TGTGCCAGCAGCTGGAGGGGCAGCGGGGGCACAGATACGCAGTATTTT. The V gene is TRBV7-2, the J gene TRBJ2-3; 7 bases match TRBD2. Germline-derived CDR1 and CDR2 are SGHTA and FQGNSA. The CDR3 is made up of 16 amino acids. The junction had 8 bases not matched to a gene; V was cut back by 4 bases and J by 1 base.

This clonotype occurred many times. The V gene is TRBV20-1, the J gene TRBJ1-1; D perhaps matches TRBD1 (6 bases). CDR1 DFQATT and CDR2 SNEGSKA come from the germline V gene (reference sequence). The germline V and J ends were trimmed by 6 bases and 1 base, with 15 bases remaining between them. The CDR3 totals 14 residues. CDR3 nucleotide sequence: TGCAGTGCCACCGACAGGCGCGGGAACACTGAAGCTTTCTTT. Protein: CSATDRRGNTEAFF.

This clonotype was counted at least ten times. The gene calls are TRBV5-1 and TRBJ2-1, with TRBD2 matching 9 bases. V gave up 4 bases and J gave up 4 bases; unmatched junction bases: 6. The CDR3 sequence is 15 residues long. The germline gives CDR1 SGHRS, CDR2 YFSETQ. The CDR3 loop is CASSPSSGAYNEQFF. CDR3 nucleotide sequence: TGCGCCAGCAGCCCCTCTAGCGGGGCTTACAATGAGCAGTTCTTC.

This clonotype appeared many times. V usage is TRBV7-8 and J usage is TRBJ2-2; a possible D gene is TRBD2 (7 bases). This CDR3 is built from 16 residues. In germline, CDR1 is SGHVS, CDR2 FQNEAQ. Trimming pared 1 base from V and 6 bases from J, leaving 15 bases between. The CDR3 sequence is CASSLGGGGGAGELFF. The CDR3 nucleotides read TGTGCCAGCAGCTTAGGAGGAGGGGGGGGCGCCGGGGAGCTGTTTTTT.

This clonotype was counted at least ten times. The CDR3 region is CASSRFTGAMANRKNSPLHF. CDR3 DNA: TGTGCCAGCAGTCGATTTACAGGGGCTATGGCGAATCGGAAAAATTCACCCCTCCACTTT. This sequence joins TRBV6-2 or TRBV6-3 and TRBJ1-6; 7 bases fit TRBD1. CDR3 length: 20 amino acids. V lost 5 bases and J lost 7; bases outside the gene matches: 23. Germline lookup yields CDR1 MNHEY and CDR2 SVGEGT.

This clonotype was found many times. V gene TRBV7-2 combines with J gene TRBJ1-1; D remains unclear. Germline V gives CDR1 SGHTA, CDR2 FQGNSA. The CDR3 has 13 amino acids. Trimming shortened V by 6 bases and J by 5 bases, and 13 bases separated the two germline ends. The CDR3 DNA reads as TGTGCCAGCAGTTCTTACGGTGGGACTGAAGCTTTCTTT. This sequence encodes CASSSYGGTEAFF.

V gene TRBV6-2 or TRBV6-3 combines with J gene TRBJ2-1; D is undetermined. Germline CDR1 MNHEY, CDR2 SVGEGT. This CDR3 is 15 amino acids long. Trimming took off 2 bases at V and 9 bases at J, with 17 bases between the two ends. The CDR3 protein is CASSYTGRKVSEQFF. DNA for the CDR3: TGTGCCAGCAGTTACACGGGCCGGAAGGTCAGTGAGCAGTTCTTC.

This chain joins TRBV27 and TRBJ2-1; the match to TRBD2 covers 11 bases. Trimming cost V 1 base and J 6 bases; bases outside gene matches: 2. Per germline, CDR1 MNHEY and CDR2 SMNVEV (reference sequence). The length of the CDR3 is 15 residues. The DNA for the CDR3 is TGTGCCAGCAGTTTATTTAGCGGGGGGGTCAATGAGCAGTTCTTC. Protein product: CASSLFSGGVNEQFF.

This clonotype was observed at least ten times. J is TRBJ2-3 and V is TRBV7-2; no clear D. The germline V and J ends were trimmed by 6 bases and 5 bases, with 9 bases remaining between them. This CDR3 region has 12 residues. Germline V gives CDR1 SGHTA, CDR2 FQGNSA. CDR3 bases: TGTGCCAGCAGATCATTAGGAGATACGCAGTATTTT. Translation gives CASRSLGDTQYF.

This clonotype was counted many times. The V call is TRBV7-2, the J call TRBJ1-1, with D unclear. V was clipped by 5 bases and J by 4 bases, with 8 bases between them. The CDR3 totals 12 residues. Germline V CDR1 and CDR2: SGHTA, FQGNSA. The CDR3 loop is CASSPPATEAFF. CDR3 in DNA: TGTGCCAGCAGCCCCCCGGCCACTGAAGCTTTCTTT.

This clonotype was picked up a small number of times. The chain recombines TRBV10-3 with TRBJ2-5; 7 bases fit TRBD2. The germline gives CDR1 ENHRY, CDR2 SYGVKD. The CDR3 loop spans 17 amino acids. V shed 10 bases, J shed 5 bases, and the junction held 22 bases outside the gene matches. DNA for the CDR3: TGTGCCACGTCGAGCGGGGCTGGGCCCGTTGGGGGGGAGACCCAGTACTTC. It encodes CATSSGAGPVGGETQYF.

In this sample, this clonotype turned up many times. V gene TRBV29-1 combines with J gene TRBJ1-1, with TRBD1 identical over 7 bases. The germline CDR1 and CDR2 sequences are SQVTM and ANQGSEA. V trimming: 7 bases; J trimming: 1 base; junction bases outside the gene matches: 6. The CDR3 is 13 residues long. CDR3 loop: CSASQGTNTEAFF. CDR3 bases: TGCAGCGCCTCACAGGGGACGAACACTGAAGCTTTCTTT.

This clonotype showed up many times. This chain joins TRBV28 and TRBJ1-3, with D maybe TRBD1 (5 bases). The V and J ends lost 3 bases and 4 bases respectively, with 16 bases between them. Germline V gene lookup returns CDR1 MDHEN and CDR2 SYDVKM. The CDR3 extends over 16 amino acids. CDR3 protein: CASSFRGGRVGNTIYF. The CDR3 DNA follows: TGTGCCAGCAGTTTCCGCGGGGGACGTGTGGGAAACACCATATATTTT.